Below, 28 T cell receptor beta chains from the same sample are listed, as sequenced in a study of control samples from healthy donors and cancer patients. The protocol was immunoSEQ multiplex PCR, while the TCRdb copy is restricted to in-frame clones and leaves out a portion. The table lists roughly 130,000 clones, about 94% of them singletons. What was sequenced was blood. These receptors all come from a man aged 25 to 40 in good health.

This chain joins TRBV6-2 or TRBV6-3 and TRBJ1-2, with D tentatively TRBD1 (6 bases). This CDR3 is 15 amino acids long. V dropped 5 bases and J dropped 4 bases, with 17 bases sitting between them. Germline CDR1 MNHEY, CDR2 SVGEGT. CDR3 protein: CASSQGQPSIYGYTF. In DNA form, the CDR3 reads TGTGCCAGCAGTCAAGGACAGCCGTCCATCTATGGCTACACCTTC.

The rearrangement joins TRBV4-3 to TRBJ1-1; 12 nucleotides agree with TRBD1. Germline lookup yields CDR1 LGHNA and CDR2 YSLEER. V gave up 0 bases and J gave up 1 base; unmatched junction bases: 6. The CDR3 spans 18 residues. The CDR3 region is CASSQDSRDRGRNTEAFF. CDR3 sequence (DNA): TGCGCCAGCAGCCAAGACTCCCGGGACAGGGGGCGGAACACTGAAGCTTTCTTT.

DNA for the CDR3: TGCGCCAGCAGCTTGAGGTACAATGAGCAGTTCTTC. Translating it yields CASSLRYNEQFF. V gene TRBV5-1 combines with J gene TRBJ2-1; D is uncertain. The germline V and J ends were trimmed by 1 base and 4 bases, with 3 bases remaining between them. Germline V lookup: CDR1 SGHRS, CDR2 YFSETQ. This CDR3 region has 12 residues.

V and J are TRBV28 and TRBJ2-3; D is undetermined. The V end lost 4 bases, the J end lost 4 bases, and 12 bases lay between the germline ends. The CDR3 length is 14 residues. The germline V gene has CDR1 MDHEN and CDR2 SYDVKM. The CDR3 reads CASSSPSLADTQYF. The CDR3 region has the DNA TGTGCCAGCAGTTCCCCCAGCTTAGCAGATACGCAGTATTTT.

The chain has TRBV28 and TRBJ1-1; D not certain. This CDR3 region has 14 residues. Trimming removed 4 bases from V and 1 base from J, with 10 bases in between. From germline, CDR1 is MDHEN and CDR2 SYDVKM. CDR3 coding DNA: TGTGCCAGCAGTTCTGATTGGGGGAACACTGAAGCTTTCTTT. It is translated as CASSSDWGNTEAFF.

This clone was recorded only once. One end of the junction fails to match germline, which may point to a read error. This chain joins TRBV27 and TRBJ1-5; a possible D gene is TRBD1 (6 bases). This CDR3 contains 15 residues. Germline CDR1 MNHEY, CDR2 SMNVEV (reference sequence). The CDR3, as DNA: TGTGCCGGCAGTTTCGGGACATCGTCGGGGCAGCCCCAGCATTTT. Protein: CAGSFGTSSGQPQHF.

The gene calls are TRBV2 and TRBJ1-1; possible D gene TRBD1, 5 bases. Trimming took off 8 bases at V and 1 base at J, with 14 bases between the two ends. The CDR3 spans 14 residues. CDR1 SNHLY and CDR2 FYNNEI come from the germline V gene. The CDR3 is CASPEGTGNTEAFF. The CDR3, as DNA: TGTGCCAGCCCTGAGGGGACGGGGAACACTGAAGCTTTCTTT.

The chain combines TRBV29-1 with TRBJ1-3; 8 nucleotides line up with TRBD1. The CDR3 spans 14 residues. In germline, CDR1 is SQVTM, CDR2 ANQGSEA. V was pared by 4 bases and J by 1 base, with 3 bases of the junction left unmatched. CDR3 DNA: TGCAGCGTTGCGACAGGGGCTTCTGGAAACACCATATATTTT. Encoded protein: CSVATGASGNTIYF. The full variable domain, its missing parts supplied by reference TRBV29-1 and TRBJ1-3, is SAVISQKPSRDICQRGTSLTIQCQVDSQVTMMFWYRQQPGQSLTLIATANQGSEATYESGFVIDKFPISRPNLTFSTLTVSNMSPEDSSIYLCSVATGASGNTIYFGEGSWLTVV.

This chain uses TRBV9 with TRBJ2-5, with 8 bases that match TRBD1. The CDR3 covers 19 residues. Germline loops: CDR1 SGDLS, CDR2 YYNGEE. Losses at the gene ends were 2 bases for V and 1 base for J; bases not matched to a gene: 16. The CDR3 is CASSVDPQGGVGSQETQYF. CDR3 bases: TGTGCCAGCAGCGTCGATCCACAGGGGGGAGTTGGTAGCCAAGAGACCCAGTACTTC. The full variable domain, in which reference TRBV9 and TRBJ2-5 provide the parts outside the CDR3, is DSGVTQTPKHLITATGQRVTLRCSPRSGDLSVYWYQQSLDQGLQFLIQYYNGEERAKGNILERFSAQQFPDLHSELNLSSLELGDSALYFCASSVDPQGGVGSQETQYFGPGTRLLVL.

V gene TRBV3-1 (or the pseudogene TRBV3-2) combines with J gene TRBJ2-7; D not resolved. The germline CDR1 and CDR2 sequences are LGHDT and YNNKEL (reference sequence). V gave up 4 bases and J gave up 6 bases, with 10 bases separating them. CDR3 size: 12 residues. The CDR3 reads CASSRQDREQYF. The CDR3 DNA sequence: TGTGCCAGCAGCCGTCAGGATCGCGAGCAGTACTTC.

The J gene is TRBJ1-4, the V gene TRBV5-1, with 10 nucleotides matching TRBD1. The CDR3 runs 15 residues. The germline V gene has CDR1 SGHRS and CDR2 YFSETQ. The V gene end was trimmed by 4 bases and the J gene end by 3 bases; junction bases not matched to a gene: 3. Here the CDR3 reads CASSTGTGANEKLFF. CDR3 in DNA: TGCGCCAGCAGCACAGGGACAGGGGCTAATGAAAAACTGTTTTTT.

J is TRBJ2-7 and V is TRBV27; D gene unclear. The V gene's germline CDR1 is MNHEY and CDR2 SMNVEV (reference sequence). The CDR3 sequence is 17 residues long. V was pared by 5 bases and J by 3 bases, with 23 bases between. DNA of the CDR3: TGTGCCAGCAGTCACACTCCCAGGCAGAGCACGTACTACGAGCAGTACTTC. Translated: CASSHTPRQSTYYEQYF.

This clone was counted between two and nine times. This chain uses TRBV6-1 with TRBJ1-4; possible D gene TRBD1, 6 bases. V was cut by 3 bases and J by 11 bases, with 19 bases left in between. This CDR3 has 15 residues. Germline CDR1 reads MNHNS; CDR2 reads SASEGT. CDR3 nucleotide sequence: TGTGCCAGCAGTGACAGGGGAGAACCGACCGATAAACTGTTTTTT. It translates to CASSDRGEPTDKLFF.

The chain uses TRBV30 and TRBJ2-1; a possible D gene is TRBD2 (6 bases). Germline V lookup: CDR1 GTSNPN, CDR2 SVGIG (reference sequence). This CDR3 comprises 15 residues. Trimming stripped 2 bases from V and 2 bases from J, with 13 bases between. The CDR3 region has the DNA TGTGCCTGGAGTCCCCTAGCGTTAACCTACAATGAGCAGTTCTTC. Translation gives CAWSPLALTYNEQFF.

V is TRBV28 and J is TRBJ2-7; 13 nucleotides match TRBD2. Germline-derived CDR1 and CDR2 are MDHEN and SYDVKM. The CDR3 has 18 residues. The ends lost 8 bases at V and 5 bases at J; junction bases unmatched: 18. In nucleotides, the CDR3 is TGTGCCAGCTCGGGACTAGCGGGGAGCACCTCATCTCTCCACGAGCAGTACTTC. This codes for CASSGLAGSTSSLHEQYF.

CDR3 sequence: CASSLADSRISYEQYF. The CDR3 nucleotides read TGTGCCAGCAGCTTAGCGGACAGTCGAATCTCCTACGAGCAGTACTTC. This chain links TRBV7-9 with TRBJ2-7; TRBD1 might be the D (6 bases). From germline, CDR1 is SEHNR and CDR2 FQNEAQ (reference sequence). Between the trimmed V and J ends, which lost 0 bases and 0 bases, there was a span of 12 bases. CDR3 length equals 16 residues. The variable domain in full, completed from reference TRBV7-9 and TRBJ2-7, reads DTGVSQNPRHKITKRGQNVTFRCDPISEHNRLYWYRQTLGQGPEFLTYFQNEAQLEKSRLLSDRFSAERPKGSFSTLEIQRTEQGDSAMYLCASSLADSRISYEQYFGPGTRLTVT.

This sequence joins TRBV6-5 and TRBJ1-1, with unresolved D. From germline, CDR1 is MNHEY and CDR2 SVGAGI. The CDR3 runs to 15 residues. V gave up 6 bases and J gave up 6 bases, with 20 bases separating them. CDR3 DNA sequence: TGTGCCAGCAGCCAAGGCCCAGGTGTTAGCGCTGAAGCTTTCTTT. Protein: CASSQGPGVSAEAFF.

The chain has TRBV20-1 and TRBJ2-2; D is uncertain. CDR3 length equals 13 residues. The germline V and J ends were trimmed by 3 bases and 2 bases, with 7 bases remaining between them. The germline CDR1 and CDR2 sequences are DFQATT and SNEGSKA (reference sequence). CDR3 DNA: TGCAGTGCTAGTTCAGATAACACCGGGGAGCTGTTTTTT. Protein sequence: CSASSDNTGELFF.

The chain joins TRBV11-2 to TRBJ1-4; the D is unclear. The germline V gene has CDR1 SGHAT and CDR2 FQNNGV. The CDR3 is 14 residues long. The V gene lost 2 bases and the J gene lost 8 bases, with 12 bases spanning the gap. CDR3 sequence: CASSLQYASEKLFF. CDR3 coding DNA: TGTGCCAGCAGCTTACAGTATGCGTCGGAAAAACTGTTTTTT.

The genes are TRBV21-1 and TRBJ1-1; the table calls TRBD1, which could not be checked here. TRBV21-1 has pseudogene status. The CDR3 spans 16 residues. The CDR3 DNA sequence: TGTGCCAGCAGCCTTTACGCATCTAGGGGGCGGATTGAAGCTTTCTTT. Its protein is CASSLYASRGRIEAFF.

The chain recombines TRBV6-2 or TRBV6-3 with TRBJ2-7; TRBD1 aligns across 9 bases. The V segment lost 1 base and the J segment 7 bases; nucleotides outside the gene matches: 8. CDR1 and CDR2 (germline): MNHEY, SVGEGT. The length of the CDR3 is 15 residues. CDR3 nucleotide sequence: TGTGCCAGCAGTTACTGGGGACAGGGACTTGAAGAGCAGTACTTC. This encodes CASSYWGQGLEEQYF.

This rearrangement joins TRBV7-2 to TRBJ2-3, with TRBD2 matching over 8 bases. Germline CDR1 reads SGHTA; CDR2 reads FQGNSA. CDR3 length: 14 residues. V was clipped by 7 bases and J by 3 bases; unmatched bases: 6. CDR3 loop: CASKGGGPTDTQYF. CDR3 nucleotide sequence: TGTGCCAGCAAGGGCGGGGGGCCAACAGATACGCAGTATTTT.

The chain combines TRBV5-1 with TRBJ1-2, with D uncertain. CDR1 is SGHRS and CDR2 is YFSETQ in the germline V gene. Trimming left V 1 base short and J 8 bases short, with 15 bases between. This CDR3 spans 14 amino acids. The CDR3 loop is CASSLFGEVQGYTF. In DNA, the CDR3 is TGCGCCAGCAGCTTGTTCGGGGAAGTTCAGGGCTACACCTTC.

The rearrangement links TRBV19 to TRBJ1-2; the match to TRBD1 covers 10 bases. Germline trimming cut 6 bases from V and 2 bases from J; bases unmatched to any gene: 3. The germline CDR1 and CDR2 sequences are LNHDA and SQIVND (reference sequence). There are 14 residues in the CDR3. In DNA, the CDR3 is TGTGCCAGTAGCCCGGGACAGGGGAACTATGGCTACACCTTC. Amino acids: CASSPGQGNYGYTF.

V gene TRBV7-2 combines with J gene TRBJ1-1, with TRBD1 as a possible D gene (6 bases). CDR1 SGHTA and CDR2 FQGNSA come from the germline V gene. The CDR3 contains 15 residues. V lost 2 bases and J 1 base, leaving 11 bases between the germline ends. DNA of the CDR3: TGTGCCAGCAGCTTAATTACAGGGCCGAACACTGAAGCTTTCTTT. Residues: CASSLITGPNTEAFF.

The chain recombines TRBV29-1 with TRBJ2-5; D perhaps matches TRBD1 (6 bases). V was clipped by 5 bases and J by 2 bases, with 12 bases between them. This CDR3 is built from 13 residues. Germline V gives CDR1 SQVTM, CDR2 ANQGSEA. CDR3 sequence (DNA): TGCAGCGTTCTCCCAGGGGTTCAAGAGACCCAGTACTTC. Its protein product is CSVLPGVQETQYF. The whole variable domain, remainder taken from reference TRBV29-1 and TRBJ2-5, is SAVISQKPSRDICQRGTSLTIQCQVDSQVTMMFWYRQQPGQSLTLIATANQGSEATYESGFVIDKFPISRPNLTFSTLTVSNMSPEDSSIYLCSVLPGVQETQYFGPGTRLLVL.

V and J are TRBV5-1 and TRBJ2-2; TRBD2 agrees at 14 bases. CDR3 length: 18 amino acids. The germline CDR1 and CDR2 sequences are SGHRS and YFSETQ. V shed 3 bases, J shed 0 bases, and the junction held 4 bases outside the gene matches. The CDR3 DNA reads as TGCGCCAGCAGCTGGGGACTAGCGGGGGTCGCGAACACCGGGGAGCTGTTTTTT. Encoded protein: CASSWGLAGVANTGELFF.

The chain employs TRBV27 and TRBJ1-4; perhaps TRBD1 as D (6 bases). The CDR3 runs 15 residues. With 6 bases removed from V and 7 bases from J, the gap between germline ends came to 18 bases. Germline CDR1 MNHEY, CDR2 SMNVEV (reference sequence). The CDR3 DNA is TGTGCCAGCAGGAGATCCAGGGGAAGTAGTGAAAAACTGTTTTTT. Translation: CASRRSRGSSEKLFF.